Listed here are 13 T cell receptor beta chains from one sample, sequenced in a study of cytomegalovirus exposure and HLA in healthy donors (dated by TCRdb to 2017 to 2019). Library generation was performed with the immunoSEQ multiplex PCR assay. A mixture of 60 forward primers for TCR Vbeta segments and 13 reverse primers for TCR Jbeta segments was used in the multiplex PCR. The table comes from immuneACCESS by way of TCRdb, which keeps in-frame sequences with V and J called. Part of the clones is missing from these tables; in studies checked, under half for an unresolved V gene and the rest for unknown reasons. In all, the sample holds 190,000 or so clones, and over 75% of those were seen once. Together, the top ten hold about 0.094% of the sample. The sequenced sample was PBMCs. These receptors all stem from a boy between 2 and 10 years old in good health and CMV-seronegative.

The chain recombines TRBV7-3 with TRBJ1-2; a possible D gene is TRBD1 (6 bases). Germline V gene sequence: CDR1 SGHTA, CDR2 FQGTGA. V was trimmed by 5 bases and J by 2 bases, leaving 9 bases between them. The length of the CDR3 is 13 residues. The CDR3 here is CASSPGQNYGYTF. CDR3 DNA sequence: TGTGCCAGCAGCCCCGGACAGAACTATGGCTACACCTTC. Based on the CDR3 plus reference TRBV7-3 and TRBJ1-2, the full variable domain is GAGVSQTPSNKVTEKGKYVELRCDPISGHTALYWYRQSLGQGPEFLIYFQGTGAADDSGLPNDRFFAVRPEGSVSTLKIQRTERGDSAVYLCASSPGQNYGYTFGSGTRLTVV.

V and J are TRBV7-2 and TRBJ2-3; 14 bases are a match to TRBD2. Trimming at V came to 4 bases and at J to 4 bases, leaving 4 bases not matched to a gene. This CDR3 comprises 16 residues. Germline CDR1 is SGHTA and CDR2 is FQGNSA. The CDR3 DNA is TGTGCCAGCAGCTGGACGGGACTAGCGGGGGCAGATACGCAGTATTTT. Translation gives CASSWTGLAGADTQYF.

V is TRBV18 and J is TRBJ1-5; maybe TRBD1 (6 bases). This CDR3 comprises 14 residues. Germline values: CDR1 KGHSH, CDR2 LQKENI. Trimming pared 3 bases from V and 7 bases from J, leaving 13 bases between. The CDR3 region is CASSPGWGRQPQHF. In DNA, the CDR3 is TGTGCCAGCTCACCGGGTTGGGGGCGGCAGCCCCAGCATTTT.

The chain uses TRBV5-1 and TRBJ2-7; 8 nucleotides match TRBD2. Germline CDR1 is SGHRS and CDR2 is YFSETQ. Trimming cost V 5 bases and J 0 bases; bases outside gene matches: 4. CDR3 length: 14 residues. As DNA, the CDR3 is TGCGCCAGCAGACAGCGGGGGTCCTCCTACGAGCAGTACTTC. This sequence encodes CASRQRGSSYEQYF.

This clone was seen a handful of times. This chain connects TRBV30 to TRBJ2-1; D might be TRBD1 (5 bases). The CDR3 length is 13 residues. CDR1 and CDR2 from the germline V gene are GTSNPN and SVGIG (reference sequence). Trimming took off 0 bases at V and 6 bases at J, with 9 bases between the two ends. The CDR3 DNA follows: TGTGCCTGGAGTGTACAGGCTAGCAATGAGCAGTTCTTC. As protein: CAWSVQASNEQFF. Supplemented by reference TRBV30 and TRBJ2-1, the full variable domain reads SQTIHQWPATLVQPVGSPLSLECTVEGTSNPNLYWYRQAAGRGLQLLFYSVGIGQISSEVPQNLSASRPQDRQFILSSKKLLLSDSGFYLCAWSVQASNEQFFGPGTRLTVL.

The chain combines TRBV7-2 with TRBJ2-7; 7 positions agree with TRBD1. Germline assignment: CDR1 SGHTA and CDR2 FQGNSA. V lost 2 bases to trimming and J lost 2 bases; unmatched junction nucleotides: 3. The CDR3 runs to 14 residues. CDR3 DNA sequence: TGTGCCAGCAGCTTACTTCAGGGGGCCTACGAGCAGTACTTC. Amino acid sequence: CASSLLQGAYEQYF.

The rearrangement uses TRBV7-2 and TRBJ2-3; 9 bases are a match to TRBD2. Germline V lookup: CDR1 SGHTA, CDR2 FQGNSA. V lost 5 bases and J lost 1; bases outside the gene matches: 7. The CDR3 has 16 amino acids. The CDR3 loop reads CASSPRVAGGTDTQYF. For the CDR3, the DNA is TGTGCCAGCAGCCCCCGGGTAGCGGGGGGCACAGATACGCAGTATTTT.

The chain is built from TRBV6-5 and TRBJ1-3; tentatively, D is TRBD1 (6 bases). The CDR3 has 15 residues. Germline loops: CDR1 MNHEY, CDR2 SVGAGI. The V end was cut by 0 bases, the J end by 2 bases, with 8 bases between. CDR3 DNA: TGTGCCAGCAGTTACTCGGGGGGGCCTGGAAACACCATATATTTT. Protein product: CASSYSGGPGNTIYF.

The CDR3 DNA sequence: TGTGCCAGCAGCTTCGTGTCCCCCAGGAATTCACCCCTCCACTTT. Translation gives CASSFVSPRNSPLHF. The V gene is TRBV7-2, the J gene TRBJ1-6; D ambiguous. The germline V gene has CDR1 SGHTA and CDR2 FQGNSA. With 3 bases removed from V and 7 bases from J, the gap between germline ends came to 13 bases. This CDR3 spans 15 amino acids. The full variable domain, completed using reference TRBV7-2 and TRBJ1-6, is GAGVSQSPSNKVTEKGKDVELRCDPISGHTALYWYRQSLGQGLEFLIYFQGNSAPDKSGLPSDRFSAERTGGSVSTLTIQRTQQEDSAVYLCASSFVSPRNSPLHFGNGTRLTVT.

This chain joins TRBV5-5 and TRBJ2-1, with TRBD2 identical over 12 bases. V trimming: 0 bases; J trimming: 6 bases; junction bases outside the gene matches: 4. The V gene's germline CDR1 is SGHKS and CDR2 YYEKEE (reference sequence). The CDR3 runs 16 residues. The CDR3 protein is CASSLATSGGLNEQFF. CDR3 sequence (DNA): TGTGCCAGCAGCTTGGCGACTAGCGGGGGCCTCAATGAGCAGTTCTTC.

This chain uses TRBV5-1 with TRBJ2-1, with D possibly being TRBD2 (5 bases). The germline V gene encodes CDR1 SGHRS and CDR2 YFSETQ. Deletions cut 2 bases from V and 2 bases from J, with 5 bases between. The CDR3 extends over 13 amino acids. The CDR3 region has the DNA TGCGCCAGCAGCTTCGGGACCTACAATGAGCAGTTCTTC. Amino acids: CASSFGTYNEQFF.

The chain employs TRBV4-1 and TRBJ2-3; the match to TRBD2 covers 8 bases. The CDR3 consists of 17 residues. Germline CDR1 reads MGHRA; CDR2 reads YSYEKL. V lost 1 base to trimming and J lost 3 bases; unmatched junction nucleotides: 9. Written as DNA, the CDR3 is TGCGCCAGCAGCCAAGTCATAGCGGGGTTGCGGACAGATACGCAGTATTTT. This gives the protein CASSQVIAGLRTDTQYF.

The genes are TRBV10-3 and TRBJ2-5, with a weak D call TRBD2 (5 bases). The J call may be mistaken, given a closer DNA end match to TRBJ2-7. The CDR3 loop spans 13 amino acids. Germline lookup yields CDR1 ENHRY and CDR2 SYGVKD. The CDR3 nucleotides are TGTGCCGTCCTCCCCTCGGGGTCCTACGAGCAGTACTTC. Amino acid sequence: CAVLPSGSYEQYF.